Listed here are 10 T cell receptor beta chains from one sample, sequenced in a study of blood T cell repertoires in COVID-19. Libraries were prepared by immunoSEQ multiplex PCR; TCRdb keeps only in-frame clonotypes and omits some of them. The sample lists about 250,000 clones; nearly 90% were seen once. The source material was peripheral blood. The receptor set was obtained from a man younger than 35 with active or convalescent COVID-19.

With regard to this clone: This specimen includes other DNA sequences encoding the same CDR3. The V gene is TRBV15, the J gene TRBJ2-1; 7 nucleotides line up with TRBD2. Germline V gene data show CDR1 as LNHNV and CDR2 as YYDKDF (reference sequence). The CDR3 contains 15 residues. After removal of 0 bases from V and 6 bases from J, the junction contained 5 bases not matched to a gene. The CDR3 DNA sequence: TGTGCCACCAGCAGAGATCTGGCTAGCGGCAATGAGCAGTTCTTC. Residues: CATSRDLASGNEQFF. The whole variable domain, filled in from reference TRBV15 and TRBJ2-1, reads DAMVIQNPRYQVTQFGKPVTLSCSQTLNHNVMYWYQQKSSQAPKLLFHYYDKDFNNEADTPDNFQSRRPNTSFCFLDIRSPGLGDTAMYLCATSRDLASGNEQFFGPGTRLTVL.

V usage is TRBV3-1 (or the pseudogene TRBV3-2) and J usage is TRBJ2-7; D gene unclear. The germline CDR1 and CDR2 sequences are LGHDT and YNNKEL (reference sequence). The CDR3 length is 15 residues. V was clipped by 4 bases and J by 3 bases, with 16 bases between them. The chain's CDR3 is CASSPRTAINYEQYF. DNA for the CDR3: TGTGCCAGCAGCCCCCGAACTGCCATTAACTACGAGCAGTACTTC.

CDR3 coding DNA: TGTGCCAGCAGCTCGGGACTTCTCAATGAGCAGTTCTTC. Translating it yields CASSSGLLNEQFF. This chain links TRBV5-6 with TRBJ2-1; TRBD2 is a possible D gene (6 bases). From germline, CDR1 is SGHDT and CDR2 YYEEEE. V lost 3 bases to trimming and J lost 6 bases, with 10 bases between them. The CDR3 has 13 residues.

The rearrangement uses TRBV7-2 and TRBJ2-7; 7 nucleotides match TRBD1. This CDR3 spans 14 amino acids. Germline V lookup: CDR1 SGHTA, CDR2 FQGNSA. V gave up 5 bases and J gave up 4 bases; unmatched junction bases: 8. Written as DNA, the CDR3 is TGTGCCAGCAGCCTCCTCGGACAGGCTTACGAGCAGTACTTC. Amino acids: CASSLLGQAYEQYF.

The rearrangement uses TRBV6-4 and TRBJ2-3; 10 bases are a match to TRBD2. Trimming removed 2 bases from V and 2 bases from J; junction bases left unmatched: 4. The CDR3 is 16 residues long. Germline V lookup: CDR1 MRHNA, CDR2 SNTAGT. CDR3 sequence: CASSDGTSASTDTQYF. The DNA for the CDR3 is TGTGCCAGCAGTGACGGGACTAGCGCCTCCACAGATACGCAGTATTTT.

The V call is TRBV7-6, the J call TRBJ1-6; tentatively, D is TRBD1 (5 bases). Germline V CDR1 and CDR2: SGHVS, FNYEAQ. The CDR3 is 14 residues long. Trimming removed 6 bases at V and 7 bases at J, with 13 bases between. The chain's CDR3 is CASRTQGPNSPLHF. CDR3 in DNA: TGTGCCAGCAGGACGCAGGGTCCCAATTCACCCCTCCACTTT.

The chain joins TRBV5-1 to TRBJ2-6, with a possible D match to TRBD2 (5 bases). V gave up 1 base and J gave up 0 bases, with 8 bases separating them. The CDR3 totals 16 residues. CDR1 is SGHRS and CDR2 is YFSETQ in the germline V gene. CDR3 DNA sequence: TGCGCCAGCAGCTTGCTCGGGATCTCTGGGGCCAACGTCCTGACTTTC. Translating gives CASSLLGISGANVLTF.

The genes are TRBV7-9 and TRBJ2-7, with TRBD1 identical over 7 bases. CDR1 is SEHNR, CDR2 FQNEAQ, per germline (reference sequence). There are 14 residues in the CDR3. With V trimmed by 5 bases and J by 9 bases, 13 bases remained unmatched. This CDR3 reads CASSLDRDSVAQYF. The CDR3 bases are TGTGCCAGCAGCCTTGATCGGGACAGTGTCGCGCAGTACTTC. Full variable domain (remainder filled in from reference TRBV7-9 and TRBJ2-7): DTGVSQNPRHKITKRGQNVTFRCDPISEHNRLYWYRQTLGQGPEFLTYFQNEAQLEKSRLLSDRFSAERPKGSFSTLEIQRTEQGDSAMYLCASSLDRDSVAQYFGPGTRLTVT.

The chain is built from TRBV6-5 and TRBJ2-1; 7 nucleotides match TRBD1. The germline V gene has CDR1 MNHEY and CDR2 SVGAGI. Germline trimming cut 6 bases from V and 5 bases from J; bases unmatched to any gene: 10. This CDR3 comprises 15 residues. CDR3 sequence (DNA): TGTGCCAGCAGCCAATTCGGACAGGTGAACAATGAGCAGTTCTTC. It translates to CASSQFGQVNNEQFF.

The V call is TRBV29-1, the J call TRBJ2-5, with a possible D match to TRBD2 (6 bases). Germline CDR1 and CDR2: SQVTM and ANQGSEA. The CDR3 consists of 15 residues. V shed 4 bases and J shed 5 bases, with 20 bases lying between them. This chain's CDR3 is CSVVTAGRSKETQYF. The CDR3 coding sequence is TGCAGCGTTGTTACTGCGGGACGATCGAAGGAGACCCAGTACTTC.